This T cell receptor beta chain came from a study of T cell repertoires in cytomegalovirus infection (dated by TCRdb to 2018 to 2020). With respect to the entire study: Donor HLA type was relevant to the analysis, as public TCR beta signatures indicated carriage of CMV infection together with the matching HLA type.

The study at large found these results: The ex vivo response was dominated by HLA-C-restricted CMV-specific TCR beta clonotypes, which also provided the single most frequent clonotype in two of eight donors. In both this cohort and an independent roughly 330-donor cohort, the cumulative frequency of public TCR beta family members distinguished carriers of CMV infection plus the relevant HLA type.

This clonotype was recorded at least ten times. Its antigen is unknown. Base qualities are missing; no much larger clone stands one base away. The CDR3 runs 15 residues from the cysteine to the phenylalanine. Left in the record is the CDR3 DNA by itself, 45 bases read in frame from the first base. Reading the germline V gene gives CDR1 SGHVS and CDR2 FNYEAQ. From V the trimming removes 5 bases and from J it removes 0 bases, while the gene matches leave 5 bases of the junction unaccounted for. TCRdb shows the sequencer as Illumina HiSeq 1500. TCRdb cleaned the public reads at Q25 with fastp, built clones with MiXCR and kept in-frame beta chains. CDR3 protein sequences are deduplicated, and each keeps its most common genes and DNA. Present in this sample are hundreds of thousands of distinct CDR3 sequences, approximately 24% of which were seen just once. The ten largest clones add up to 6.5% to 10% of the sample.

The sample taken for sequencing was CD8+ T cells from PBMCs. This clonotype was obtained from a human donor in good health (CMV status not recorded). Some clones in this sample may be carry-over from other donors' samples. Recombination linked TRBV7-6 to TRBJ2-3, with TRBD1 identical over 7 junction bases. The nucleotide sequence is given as TGTGCCAGCAGCGAAACAGGGGATAGCACAGATACGCAGTATTTT. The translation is CASSETGDSTDTQYF. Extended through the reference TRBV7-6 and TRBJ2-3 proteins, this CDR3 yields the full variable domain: GAGVSQSPRYKVTKRGQDVALRCDPISGHVSLYWYRQALGQGPEFLTYFNYEAQQDKSGLPNDRFSAERPEGSISTLTIQRTEQRDSAMYRCASSETGDSTDTQYFGPGTRLTVL.